These 6 T cell receptor beta chains were sequenced from one sample in a study of blood T cell repertoires in COVID-19. Method: immunoSEQ multiplex PCR; TCRdb's copy keeps in-frame clones and lacks some. The repertoire holds approximately 130,000 clones, with roughly four fifths as singletons. The specimen was PBMCs or T cells enriched from blood (not recorded which). Receptors originate from a young man who had recovered from COVID-19.

The chain has TRBV5-1 and TRBJ2-5; 9 bases are a match to TRBD2. Trimming took 3 bases from V and 1 from J; bases not matched to a gene: 13. This CDR3 comprises 18 residues. Germline V gene data show CDR1 as SGHRS and CDR2 as YFSETQ. CDR3 in DNA: TGCGCCAGCAGCTGGGGCCCCGCGGGGGGGGAAGGCCAAGAGACCCAGTACTTC. Protein sequence: CASSWGPAGGEGQETQYF.

V gene TRBV3-1 (or the pseudogene TRBV3-2) combines with J gene TRBJ2-6; TRBD1 is a possible D gene (7 bases). The CDR3 totals 20 residues. V was trimmed by 1 base and J by 1 base, leaving 20 bases between them. Germline V CDR1 and CDR2: LGHDT, YNNKEL (reference sequence). The CDR3 here is CASSQAPGGQYLSGANVLTF. The CDR3, as DNA: TGTGCCAGCAGCCAAGCCCCCGGGGGACAGTACCTTTCTGGGGCCAACGTCCTGACTTTC.

V gene TRBV4-2 combines with J gene TRBJ2-1; TRBD2 is a possible D gene (7 bases). Looked up from germline, CDR1 is LGHNA and CDR2 is YNFKEQ. V lost 4 bases and J lost 7, with 17 bases in between. The CDR3 totals 15 residues. DNA of the CDR3: TGTGCCAGCAGCCTCGCGGGGGCGGCGGGGAATGAGCAGTTCTTC. It yields the protein CASSLAGAAGNEQFF.

The rearrangement joins TRBV7-9 to TRBJ1-4; possible D gene TRBD1, 6 bases. The ends were cut back, 1 base at V and 10 bases at J, with 16 bases in the middle. The CDR3 spans 15 residues. Per germline, CDR1 SEHNR and CDR2 FQNEAQ (reference sequence). CDR3 protein: CASSLGGQGIGKLFF. CDR3 sequence (DNA): TGTGCCAGCAGCTTAGGGGGTCAGGGGATCGGAAAACTGTTTTTT.

The chain links TRBV14 to TRBJ1-1; D gene uncertain. Looked up from germline, CDR1 is SGHDN and CDR2 is FVKESK. The CDR3 is made up of 13 amino acids. V gave up 5 bases and J gave up 3 bases, with 10 bases separating them. The CDR3 spells CASSSFRDTEAFF. The CDR3 DNA is TGTGCCAGCAGCTCCTTCCGGGACACTGAAGCTTTCTTT.

The genes are TRBV9 and TRBJ2-7; 7 bases match TRBD2. Trimming cost V 2 bases and J 4 bases; bases outside gene matches: 9. The CDR3 covers 15 residues. Germline V gene sequence: CDR1 SGDLS, CDR2 YYNGEE. The CDR3 here is CASSVSSGGPYEQYF. The DNA for the CDR3 is TGTGCCAGCAGCGTGTCTTCGGGAGGACCATACGAGCAGTACTTC.